A selection of T cell receptor beta chains follows, all from one sample in a study of radiotherapy plus CTLA-4 blockade in lung cancer. The data were produced by immunoSEQ multiplex PCR, yet TCRdb's version contains in-frame clones alone and is incomplete. Here the sample spans approximately 94,000 clones, around 84% being singletons. The sample was peripheral blood, taken from a patient treated with radiotherapy plus ipilimumab. Receptor source: a human donor with non-small cell lung cancer that progressed on radiotherapy plus ipilimumab. The conserved cysteine and the conserved F or W are not part of the CDR3 here. Each record gives: V gene, CDR3 protein.

TRBV5-1,ASSPGLAGGSETQY
TRBV27,ASSLGTGIQPQH
TRBV30,AWREGLTDQPQH
TRBV2,ASSKTNEQF
TRBV14,ASSQVSGRAKNIQY
TRBV6-6,ASTPDRGQGYT
TRBV28,ASSTPAGAEAF
TRBV4-1,ASSQVPKGSGNTIY
TRBV18,ASSTLMLGGELF
TRBV4-2,ASSPPPSGAGGRAIDEQF
TRBV5-5,ASSLVTSGWGEQY
TRBV2,ASSEGTSGTEQY
TRBV28,ASSPQQGGSQPQH
TRBV7-9,ASRDSGGGGYT
TRBV27,ASRGASGANVLT
TRBV27,ASSLLWGGGAGQPQH
TRBV7-2,ASNLWNYGYT
TRBV28,ASSLRTDTQY
TRBV5-1,ASSLYRNTGELF
TRBV7-9,ASSSTRGPHEQY
TRBV7-8,ASSLNRAETQY
TRBV11-1,ASSPYRDRSTGELF
TRBV5-1,ASSKRGGNEQF
TRBV7-9,ASSLALGATSTDTQY
TRBV6-4,ATSEWGSGQPQH
TRBV19,ASSIDVQLQQY
TRBV19,ASSTQTGGNTDTQY
TRBV5-6,ASSVVGGGSYEQY
TRBV6-1,ASQYGTDSYEQY
TRBV6-5,ASKPPGGDYGYT
TRBV27,ASSLLAGPHEQF
TRBV28,ASSLTGNEQF
TRBV9,ASSVATGTGSTGELF
TRBV5-1,ASRAGSTVEETQY
TRBV19,ASRAGGFSGANVLT
TRBV7-8,ASSYSGRARSGELF
TRBV27,ASSSLEGTGSYGYT
TRBV11-2,ASSSGSAVLTQY
TRBV5-1,ASSSGAGKEQY
TRBV7-3,ASSLKLDAGELF
TRBV19,ASIWTSGLAGGPGEQF
TRBV7-7,ASSLERANYNEQF
TRBV7-6,ASSLVGGSSYNEQF
TRBV7-3,ASSLGGAGFGEQF
TRBV19,ASSNRGSEYEQY
TRBV7-3,ASSLGLNYEQY
TRBV2,ASSEKVGYGYT
TRBV6-6,ASEGVTGTQQDEQF
TRBV19,ASSTTYFSNQPQH
TRBV19,ASSIDLDYGYT